This T cell receptor (beta chain) is drawn from a study of T-cell reconstitution after alpha-beta-depleted transplantation in children. This clonotype has more than one count but fewer than ten. This CDR3 region has 11 residues. V lost 7 bases, J lost 9 bases, and 10 bases lay in between. Unique molecular identifiers tagged the TCRbeta library. One entry per CDR3 protein results from TCRdb running MiXCR on the PCR reads. The sample records about 420,000 distinct CDR3 sequences, approximately 11% being singletons. The V gene is TRBV12-3 or TRBV12-4, the J gene TRBJ2-1; D gene unclear. Sequences were derived from PBMCs from the stem cell graft donor, sampled from the stem cell graft. This clonotype originated in a human donor who donated a stem cell graft to a child with acute myeloid leukemia. CDR3 sequence (DNA): TGTGCCAGCATGGAGTTCGGTGAGCAGTTCTTC. Translating gives CASMEFGEQFF.